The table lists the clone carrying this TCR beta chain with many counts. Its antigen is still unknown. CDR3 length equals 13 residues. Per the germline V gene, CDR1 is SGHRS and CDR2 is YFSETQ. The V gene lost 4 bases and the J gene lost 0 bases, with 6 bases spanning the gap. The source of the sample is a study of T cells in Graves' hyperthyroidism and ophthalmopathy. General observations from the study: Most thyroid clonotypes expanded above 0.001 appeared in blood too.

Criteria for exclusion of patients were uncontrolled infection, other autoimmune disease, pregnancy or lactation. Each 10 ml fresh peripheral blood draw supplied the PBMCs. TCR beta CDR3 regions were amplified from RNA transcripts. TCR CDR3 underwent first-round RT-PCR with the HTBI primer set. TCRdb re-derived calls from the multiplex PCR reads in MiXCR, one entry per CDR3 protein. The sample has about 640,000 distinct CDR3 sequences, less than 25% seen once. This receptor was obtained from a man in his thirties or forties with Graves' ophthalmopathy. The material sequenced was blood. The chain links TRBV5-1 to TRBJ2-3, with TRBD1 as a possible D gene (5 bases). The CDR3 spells CASSRTSTDTQYF. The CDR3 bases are TGCGCCAGCAGCCGGACAAGCACAGATACGCAGTATTTT. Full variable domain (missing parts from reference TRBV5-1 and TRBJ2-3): KAGVTQTPRYLIKTRGQQVTLSCSPISGHRSVSWYQQTPGQGLQFLFEYFSETQRNKGNFPGRFSGRQFSNSRSEMNVSTLELGDSALYLCASSRTSTDTQYFGPGTRLTVL.